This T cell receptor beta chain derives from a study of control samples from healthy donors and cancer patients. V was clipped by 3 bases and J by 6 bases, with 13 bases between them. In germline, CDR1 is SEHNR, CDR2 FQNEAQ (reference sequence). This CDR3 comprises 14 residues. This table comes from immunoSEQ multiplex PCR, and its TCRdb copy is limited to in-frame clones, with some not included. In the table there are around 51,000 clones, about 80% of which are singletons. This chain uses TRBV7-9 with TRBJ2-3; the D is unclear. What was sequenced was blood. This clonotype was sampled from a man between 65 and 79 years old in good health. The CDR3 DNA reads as TGTGCCAGCAGCTTTGCCCCCAACATGGATACGCAGTATTTT. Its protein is CASSFAPNMDTQYF.